Each of the 14 T cell receptor beta chains below was sequenced from the same sample in a study of control samples from healthy donors and cancer patients. Clones were sequenced by immunoSEQ multiplex PCR, and TCRdb holds only the in-frame ones, with some missing. The repertoire holds 150,000 to 200,000 clones, around nine tenths seen once, with about 1.4% in the top ten. The source material was blood. The receptors stem from a man aged 25-45 years in good health.

The chain recombines TRBV19 with TRBJ1-1; maybe TRBD1 (5 bases). The germline gives CDR1 LNHDA, CDR2 SQIVND (reference sequence). V was pared by 11 bases and J by 11 bases, with 18 bases between. The CDR3 runs to 11 residues. CDR3 sequence: CASRTPGGAFF. The CDR3 nucleotides read TGTGCCTCTAGGACACCCGGCGGGGCTTTCTTT.

V is TRBV2 and J is TRBJ1-4, with no clear D. The CDR3 extends over 12 amino acids. Germline lookup yields CDR1 SNHLY and CDR2 FYNNEI. V lost 6 bases and J lost 5, with 7 bases in between. The DNA of the CDR3 is TGTGCCAGCAGCGGACGAAATGAAAAACTGTTTTTT. Protein: CASSGRNEKLFF. Full variable domain (missing parts from reference TRBV2 and TRBJ1-4): EPEVTQTPSHQVTQMGQEVILRCVPISNHLYFYWYRQILGQKVEFLVSFYNNEISEKSEIFDDQFSVERPDGSNFTLKIRSTKLEDSAMYFCASSGRNEKLFFGSGTQLSVL.

The chain employs TRBV5-8 and TRBJ1-5, with D tentatively TRBD1 (6 bases). The CDR3 is made up of 17 amino acids. Trimming removed 4 bases from V and 0 bases from J, with 17 bases in between. Germline V lookup: CDR1 SGHTS, CDR2 YDEGEE. The CDR3 loop reads CASSPWTVGYSNQPQHF. The DNA for the CDR3 is TGTGCCAGCAGCCCCTGGACAGTGGGGTATAGCAATCAGCCCCAGCATTTT.

The chain carries TRBV9 and TRBJ2-3; D possibly corresponds to TRBD1 (6 bases). CDR1 and CDR2 (germline): SGDLS, YYNGEE. The CDR3 has 16 amino acids. The V gene lost 0 bases and the J gene lost 3 bases, with 14 bases spanning the gap. CDR3 sequence: CASSVGSTGGTDTQYF. The DNA of the CDR3 is TGTGCCAGCAGCGTAGGATCGACAGGCGGGACAGATACGCAGTATTTT.

This clone was recorded once. The CDR3 DNA reads TGTGCCTGGAGTGTAGGCGGAGGCTACAATGAGCAGTTCTTC. Its translation is CAWSVGGGYNEQFF. The genes are TRBV30 and TRBJ2-1; TRBD2 is a possible D gene (5 bases). The V end was cut by 0 bases, the J end by 3 bases, with 9 bases between. Germline V gene lookup returns CDR1 GTSNPN and CDR2 SVGIG (reference sequence). This CDR3 comprises 14 residues.

V and J are TRBV19 and TRBJ2-5; 10 nucleotides line up with TRBD1. Unmatched junction bases numbered 15, after V lost 10 bases and J lost 4 bases. The length of the CDR3 is 16 residues. Germline V gene sequence: CDR1 LNHDA, CDR2 SQIVND (reference sequence). The CDR3 region is CATSIYGTGVVETQYF. In DNA form, the CDR3 reads TGTGCCACCTCGATTTACGGGACAGGGGTAGTAGAGACCCAGTACTTC.

V gene TRBV10-1 combines with J gene TRBJ2-1, with a weak D call TRBD1 (5 bases). Per the germline V gene, CDR1 is WNHNN and CDR2 is SYGVQD (reference sequence). The germline V and J ends were trimmed by 0 bases and 7 bases, with 13 bases remaining between them. This CDR3 region has 15 residues. Written as DNA, the CDR3 is TGCGCCAGCAGTGAGTCAGGGTCAGCAGGGAATGAGCAGTTCTTC. This translates into CASSESGSAGNEQFF.

The chain carries TRBV18 and TRBJ1-3, with D tentatively TRBD1 (6 bases). The CDR3 loop spans 16 amino acids. The V end was cut by 2 bases, the J end by 0 bases, with 11 bases between. Per germline, CDR1 KGHSH and CDR2 LQKENI. The CDR3 here is CASSPDRTPSGNTIYF. CDR3 DNA sequence: TGTGCCAGCTCACCAGACAGGACCCCCTCTGGAAACACCATATATTTT.

The chain links TRBV24-1 to TRBJ2-2; 10 bases match TRBD1. The CDR3 loop spans 15 amino acids. CDR1 is KGHDR and CDR2 is SFDVKD in the germline V gene. Trimming removed 5 bases from V and 6 bases from J; junction bases left unmatched: 5. The CDR3 spells CATSAGTGEAGELFF. The DNA for the CDR3 is TGTGCCACCAGTGCAGGGACAGGGGAGGCCGGGGAGCTGTTTTTT.

This clone has only one observation. The gene calls are TRBV11-2 and TRBJ2-5, with TRBD2 identical over 9 bases. The CDR3 length is 15 residues. Germline V gives CDR1 SGHAT, CDR2 FQNNGV. With 3 bases clipped from V and 5 bases from J, the junction kept 7 bases outside the gene matches. The CDR3 nucleotides are TGTGCCAGCAGCTTTTGGCGGGGGGGCACGGAGACCCAGTACTTC. It translates to CASSFWRGGTETQYF.

The chain recombines TRBV6-1 with TRBJ2-1, with 10 bases fitting TRBD2. Germline V gives CDR1 MNHNS, CDR2 SASEGT. V was clipped by 3 bases and J by 7 bases; unmatched bases: 9. The CDR3 consists of 16 residues. DNA for the CDR3: TGTGCCAGCAGTGAGCAGCGGGGGGGGTTAGGGAATGAGCAGTTCTTC. This gives the protein CASSEQRGGLGNEQFF.

This rearrangement joins TRBV9 to TRBJ2-3; D may be TRBD2 (6 bases). Trimming took off 1 base at V and 2 bases at J, with 14 bases between the two ends. The CDR3 covers 16 residues. The germline V gene encodes CDR1 SGDLS and CDR2 YYNGEE. CDR3 protein: CASSVQGLGVTDTQYF. The CDR3 DNA reads as TGTGCCAGCAGCGTACAGGGACTCGGGGTCACAGATACGCAGTATTTT.

The chain employs TRBV28 and TRBJ2-7; D possibly matches TRBD1 or TRBD2 (5 bases each). There are 17 residues in the CDR3. Trimming removed 1 base from V and 0 bases from J, with 16 bases in between. Germline V lookup: CDR1 MDHEN, CDR2 SYDVKM. The CDR3 loop is CASSLLAAAGSSYEQYF. Here the CDR3 DNA reads TGTGCCAGCAGTTTATTAGCCGCGGCAGGGAGCTCCTACGAGCAGTACTTC.

The chain joins TRBV29-1 to TRBJ1-2, with TRBD1 identical over 12 bases. CDR1 is SQVTM, CDR2 ANQGSEA, per germline. The CDR3 loop spans 12 amino acids. Unmatched junction bases numbered 4, after V lost 6 bases and J lost 8 bases. The CDR3: CSVRDRGQGYTF. In DNA form, the CDR3 reads TGCAGCGTCAGGGACAGGGGGCAAGGCTACACCTTC.